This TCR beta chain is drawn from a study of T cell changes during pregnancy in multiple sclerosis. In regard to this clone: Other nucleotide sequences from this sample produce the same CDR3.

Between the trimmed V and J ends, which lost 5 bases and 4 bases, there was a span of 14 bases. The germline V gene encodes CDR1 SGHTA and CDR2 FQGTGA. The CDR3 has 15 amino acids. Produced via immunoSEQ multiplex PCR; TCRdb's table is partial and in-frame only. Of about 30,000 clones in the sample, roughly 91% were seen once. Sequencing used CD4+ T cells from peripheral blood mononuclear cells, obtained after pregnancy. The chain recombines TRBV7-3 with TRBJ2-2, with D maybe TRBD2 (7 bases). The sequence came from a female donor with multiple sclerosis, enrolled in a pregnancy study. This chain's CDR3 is CASSGSRGGTGELFF. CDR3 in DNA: TGTGCCAGCAGCGGGTCAAGGGGGGGCACCGGGGAGCTGTTTTTT.